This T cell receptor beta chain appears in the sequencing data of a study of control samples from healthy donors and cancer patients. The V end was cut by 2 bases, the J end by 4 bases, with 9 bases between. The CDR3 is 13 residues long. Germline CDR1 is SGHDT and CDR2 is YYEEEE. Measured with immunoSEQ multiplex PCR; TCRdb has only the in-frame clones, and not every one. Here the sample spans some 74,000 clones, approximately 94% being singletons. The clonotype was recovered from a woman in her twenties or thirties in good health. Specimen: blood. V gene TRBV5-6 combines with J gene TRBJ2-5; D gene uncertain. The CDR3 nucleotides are TGTGCCAGCAGCTTCACTATATTAGAGACCCAGTACTTC. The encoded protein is CASSFTILETQYF.